The T cell receptor beta chain described here comes from a study of CD8 T cells in Susac syndrome. Sequencing of TCR beta, carried out with a high-throughput approach, was applied to CD8+ and CD4+ T cells from the blood. Control patients had untreated stable or active relapsing-remitting multiple sclerosis by revised McDonald criteria. RNA was extracted with the RNeasy kit, and a quantity of roughly 0.5 to 1 ug was reverse transcribed using random hexamers. It was immunoSEQ multiplex PCR that amplified TCR beta CDR3 across 54 Vbeta and 13 Jbeta. MiXCR, run by TCRdb on the immunoSEQ multiplex PCR reads, gives a single entry per CDR3 protein. The table shows 200,000 to 250,000 distinct CDR3 sequences, with around 90% occurring only once. Germline V gene data show CDR1 as LGHNA and CDR2 as YSLEER. Unmatched junction bases numbered 5, after V lost 1 base and J lost 0 bases. The CDR3 has 16 residues.

Source material: CD8+ T cells from PBMCs. The chain combines TRBV4-3 with TRBJ2-7; 8 positions agree with TRBD2. The sequence was collected from a human donor with multiple sclerosis. The CDR3 region has the DNA TGCGCCAGCAGCCAAGGGACTAGCCGCAGCTCCTACGAGCAGTACTTC. Translating it yields CASSQGTSRSSYEQYF.